The 8 T cell receptor beta chains presented below share a single source sample, sequenced in a study of T cells in Graves' hyperthyroidism and ophthalmopathy (dated by TCRdb to about 2019). Library preparation employed multiplex PCR. Sequenced on an Illumina HiSeq 2000. The TCR beta CDR3 regions were amplified from RNA transcripts. The first round of RT-PCR for the TCR CDR3 was performed with the HTBI primer set and the Qiagen OneStep RT-PCR kit. TCRdb applied fastp at Q25 and MiXCR to the public reads, then kept only in-frame beta chains. Every distinct CDR3 protein forms one entry, paired with its most common genes and DNA. This sample comprises around 420,000 distinct CDR3 sequences, around 15% of them detected only once. The ten biggest clones cover 4% to 6.5% of the sample. Specimen: blood. These receptors were obtained from a young woman with Graves' hyperthyroidism.

This clonotype was detected many times. The chain recombines TRBV28 with TRBJ1-3; D is uncertain. Deletions cut 1 base from V and 0 bases from J, with 13 bases between. The germline gives CDR1 MDHEN, CDR2 SYDVKM. The CDR3 consists of 17 residues. CDR3 loop: CASSLSKGLYSGNTIYF. Here the CDR3 DNA reads TGTGCCAGCAGTTTATCGAAGGGTCTCTACTCTGGAAACACCATATATTTT.

This clonotype came up many times. The J gene is TRBJ2-7, the V gene TRBV6-1; D gene unclear. CDR1 is MNHNS, CDR2 SASEGT, per germline. V was clipped by 1 base and J by 0 bases, with 7 bases between them. CDR3 length: 14 residues. This chain's CDR3 is CASSEVRDSYEQYF. CDR3 DNA: TGTGCCAGCAGTGAAGTGAGAGACTCCTACGAGCAGTACTTC.

Regarding this clonotype: An end of the junction does not agree with germline; a read error may underlie this. This chain links TRBV20-1 with TRBJ1-5; D is undetermined. The CDR3 is made up of 13 amino acids. Germline V lookup: CDR1 DFQATT, CDR2 SNEGSKA (reference sequence). The CDR3 nucleotides read TGCAGTGCAAGAGACGGCCTGGTAGGGCCCCAGCATTTT. Residues: CSARDGLVGPQHF.

This clonotype has ten or more counts. CDR3 residues: CASGRDRGPYGYTF. The DNA for the CDR3 is TGTGCCAGCGGGAGGGACAGGGGCCCCTATGGCTACACCTTC. The V gene is TRBV2, the J gene TRBJ1-2; 10 nucleotides agree with TRBD1. Trimming at V came to 8 bases and at J to 4 bases, leaving 7 bases not matched to a gene. Per germline, CDR1 SNHLY and CDR2 FYNNEI. The CDR3 contains 14 residues.

This clonotype was counted ten times or more. The J gene is TRBJ2-1, the V gene TRBV6-1; no reliable D call. Trimming shortened V by 0 bases and J by 7 bases, and 7 bases separated the two germline ends. This CDR3 contains 13 residues. Germline CDR1 is MNHNS and CDR2 is SASEGT. In nucleotides, the CDR3 is TGTGCCAGCAGTGAAGCTCAGCAGAATGAGCAGTTCTTC. Amino acid sequence: CASSEAQQNEQFF.

Only a few counts were recorded for this clonotype. The chain carries TRBV19 and TRBJ2-1; 15 nucleotides line up with TRBD2. The trim removed 10 bases at V and 7 bases at J, leaving 5 bases unmatched. This CDR3 is built from 14 residues. Germline-derived CDR1 and CDR2 are LNHDA and SQIVND (reference sequence). DNA of the CDR3: TGTGCCACACGGGGACTAGCGGGAGGTAATGAGCAGTTCTTC. It specifies CATRGLAGGNEQFF.

The chain is built from TRBV19 and TRBJ2-1, with 10 positions matching TRBD2. The germline gives CDR1 LNHDA, CDR2 SQIVND (reference sequence). There are 16 residues in the CDR3. V lost 1 base, J lost 10 bases, and 10 bases stayed unmatched. The CDR3 nucleotides read TGTGCCAGTAGTATAGCAGCGGGAGGGCGGACACACGAGCAGTTCTTC. Translated, it gives CASSIAAGGRTHEQFF.

This clonotype occurred many times. This chain uses TRBV28 with TRBJ1-2; D unresolved. Deletions cut 3 bases from V and 2 bases from J, with 13 bases between. The CDR3 sequence is 15 residues long. In germline, CDR1 is MDHEN, CDR2 SYDVKM. CDR3 bases: TGTGCCAGCAGTTTTACGGACCGGAGGAACTATGGCTACACCTTC. Translated: CASSFTDRRNYGYTF.